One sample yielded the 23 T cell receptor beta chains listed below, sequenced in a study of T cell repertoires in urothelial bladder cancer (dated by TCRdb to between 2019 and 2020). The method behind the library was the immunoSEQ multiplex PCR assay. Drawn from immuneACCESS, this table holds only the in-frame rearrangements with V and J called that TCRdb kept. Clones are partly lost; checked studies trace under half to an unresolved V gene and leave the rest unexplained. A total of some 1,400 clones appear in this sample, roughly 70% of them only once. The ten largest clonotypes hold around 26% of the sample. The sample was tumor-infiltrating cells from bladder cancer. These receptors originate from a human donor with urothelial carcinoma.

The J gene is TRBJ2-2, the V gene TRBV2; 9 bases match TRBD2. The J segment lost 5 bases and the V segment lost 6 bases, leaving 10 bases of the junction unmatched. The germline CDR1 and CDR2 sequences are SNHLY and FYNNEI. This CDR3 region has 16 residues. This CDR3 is CASRDSGRRRTGELFF. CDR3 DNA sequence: TGTGCCAGCAGGGATAGCGGGAGAAGAAGGACCGGGGAGCTGTTTTTT.

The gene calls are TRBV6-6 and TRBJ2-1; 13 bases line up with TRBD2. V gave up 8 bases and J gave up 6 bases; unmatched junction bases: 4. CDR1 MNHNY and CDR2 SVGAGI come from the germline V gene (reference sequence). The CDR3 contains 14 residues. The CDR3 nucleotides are TGTGCCAGCGGAACTAGCGGGGGGGCCAATGAGCAGTTCTTC. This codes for CASGTSGGANEQFF.

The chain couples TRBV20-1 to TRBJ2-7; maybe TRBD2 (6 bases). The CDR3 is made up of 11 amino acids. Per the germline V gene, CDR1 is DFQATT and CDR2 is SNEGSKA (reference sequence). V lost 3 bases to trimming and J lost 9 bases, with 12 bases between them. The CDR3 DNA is TGCAGTGCTAGGGCTAGCGAAACGCAGTACTTC. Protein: CSARASETQYF.

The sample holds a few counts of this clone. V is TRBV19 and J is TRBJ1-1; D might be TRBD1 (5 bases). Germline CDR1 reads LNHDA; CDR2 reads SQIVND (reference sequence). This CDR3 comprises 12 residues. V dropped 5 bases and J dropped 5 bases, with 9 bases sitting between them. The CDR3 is CASSSGGTEAFF. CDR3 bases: TGTGCCAGTAGTTCTGGGGGGACTGAAGCTTTCTTT.

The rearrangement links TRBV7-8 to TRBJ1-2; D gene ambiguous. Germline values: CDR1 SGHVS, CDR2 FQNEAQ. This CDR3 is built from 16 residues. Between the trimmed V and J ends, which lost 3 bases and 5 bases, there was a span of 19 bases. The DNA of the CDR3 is TGTGCCAGCAGCTTGGCCAGGATGCCGATTCTGTATGGCTACACCTTC. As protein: CASSLARMPILYGYTF.

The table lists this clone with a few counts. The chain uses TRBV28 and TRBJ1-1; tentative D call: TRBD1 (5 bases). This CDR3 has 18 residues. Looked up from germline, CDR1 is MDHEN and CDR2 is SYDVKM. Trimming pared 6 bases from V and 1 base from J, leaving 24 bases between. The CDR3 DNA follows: TGTGCCAGCAGGCTCTTCGGCAGGGTGGGAGTGGGGAACACTGAAGCTTTCTTT. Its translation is CASRLFGRVGVGNTEAFF.

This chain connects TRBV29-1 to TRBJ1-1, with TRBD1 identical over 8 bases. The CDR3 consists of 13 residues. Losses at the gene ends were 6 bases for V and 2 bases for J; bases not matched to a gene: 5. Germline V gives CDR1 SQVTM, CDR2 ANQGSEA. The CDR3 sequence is CSVRQGINTEAFF. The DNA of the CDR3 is TGCAGCGTCAGACAGGGGATAAACACTGAAGCTTTCTTT.

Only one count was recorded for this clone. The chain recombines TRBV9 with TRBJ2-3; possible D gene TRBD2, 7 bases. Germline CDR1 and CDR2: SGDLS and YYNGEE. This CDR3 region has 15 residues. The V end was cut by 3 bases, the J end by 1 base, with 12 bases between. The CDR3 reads CASSGGGQRTDTQYF. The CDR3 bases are TGTGCCAGCAGCGGGGGGGGCCAACGCACAGATACGCAGTATTTT.

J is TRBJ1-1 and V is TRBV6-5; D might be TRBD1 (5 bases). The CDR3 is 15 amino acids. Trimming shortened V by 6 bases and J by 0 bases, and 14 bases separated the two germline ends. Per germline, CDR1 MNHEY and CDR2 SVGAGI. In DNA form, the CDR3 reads TGTGCCAGCAGACGCATAGACAGTCTGAACACTGAAGCTTTCTTT. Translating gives CASRRIDSLNTEAFF.

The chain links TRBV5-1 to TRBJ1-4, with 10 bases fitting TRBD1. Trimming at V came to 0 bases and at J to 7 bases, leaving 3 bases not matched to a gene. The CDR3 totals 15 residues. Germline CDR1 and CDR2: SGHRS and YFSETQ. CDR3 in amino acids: CASSLGQGAIEKLFF. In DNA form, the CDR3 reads TGCGCCAGCAGCTTGGGACAGGGGGCTATTGAAAAACTGTTTTTT.

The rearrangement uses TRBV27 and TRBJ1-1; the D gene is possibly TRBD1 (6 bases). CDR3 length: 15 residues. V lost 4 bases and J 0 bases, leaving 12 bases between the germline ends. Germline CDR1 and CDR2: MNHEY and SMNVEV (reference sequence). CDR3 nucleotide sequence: TGTGCCAGCAGTTCCAGCGGGACACTGAACACTGAAGCTTTCTTT. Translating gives CASSSSGTLNTEAFF.

In DNA form, the CDR3 reads TGCGCCAGCAGCCAAGATCGATCGCAGGGAATTATATCCTACGAGCAGTACTTC. As protein: CASSQDRSQGIISYEQYF. This chain links TRBV4-1 with TRBJ2-7; a possible D gene is TRBD1 (5 bases). V lost 0 bases and J 1 base, leaving 19 bases between the germline ends. Looked up from germline, CDR1 is MGHRA and CDR2 is YSYEKL. The CDR3 sequence is 18 residues long.

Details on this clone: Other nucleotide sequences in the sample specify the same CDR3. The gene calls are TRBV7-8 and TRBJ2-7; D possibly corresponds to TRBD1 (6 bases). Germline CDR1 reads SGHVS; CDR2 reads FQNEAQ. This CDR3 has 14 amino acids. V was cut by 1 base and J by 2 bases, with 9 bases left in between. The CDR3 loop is CASSLVPGAYEQYF. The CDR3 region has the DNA TGTGCCAGCAGCTTAGTTCCAGGGGCCTACGAGCAGTACTTC.

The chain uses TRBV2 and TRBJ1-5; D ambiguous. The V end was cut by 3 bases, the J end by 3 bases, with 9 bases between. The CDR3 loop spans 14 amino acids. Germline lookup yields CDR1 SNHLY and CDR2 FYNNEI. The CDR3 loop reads CASSDRRTNQPQHF. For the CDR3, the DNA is TGTGCCAGCAGTGATCGGCGGACCAATCAGCCCCAGCATTTT.

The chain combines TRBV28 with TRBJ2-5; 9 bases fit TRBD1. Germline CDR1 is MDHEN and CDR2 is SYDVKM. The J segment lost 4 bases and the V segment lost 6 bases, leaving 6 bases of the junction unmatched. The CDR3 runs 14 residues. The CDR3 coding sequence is TGTGCCAGCAGGATACAGGGGGCCCCAGAGACCCAGTACTTC. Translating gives CASRIQGAPETQYF.

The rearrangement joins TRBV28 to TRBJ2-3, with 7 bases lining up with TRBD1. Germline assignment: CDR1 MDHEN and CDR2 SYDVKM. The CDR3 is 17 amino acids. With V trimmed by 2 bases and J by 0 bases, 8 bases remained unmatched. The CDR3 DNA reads TGTGCCAGCAGTTTACTACAGGGGTTGGTGAGCACAGATACGCAGTATTTT. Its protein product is CASSLLQGLVSTDTQYF.

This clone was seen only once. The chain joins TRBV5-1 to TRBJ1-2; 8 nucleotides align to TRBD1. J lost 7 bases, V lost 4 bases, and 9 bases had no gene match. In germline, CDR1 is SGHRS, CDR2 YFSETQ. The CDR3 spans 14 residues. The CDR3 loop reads CASSARQGTSGYTF. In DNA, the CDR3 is TGCGCCAGCAGCGCCAGACAGGGGACGTCTGGCTACACCTTC.

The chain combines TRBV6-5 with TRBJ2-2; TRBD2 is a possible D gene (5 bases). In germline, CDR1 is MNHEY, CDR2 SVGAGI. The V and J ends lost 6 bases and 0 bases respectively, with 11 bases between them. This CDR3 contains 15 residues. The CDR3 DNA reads TGTGCCAGCAGGACCGGAGGAACGAACACCGGGGAGCTGTTTTTT. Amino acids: CASRTGGTNTGELFF.

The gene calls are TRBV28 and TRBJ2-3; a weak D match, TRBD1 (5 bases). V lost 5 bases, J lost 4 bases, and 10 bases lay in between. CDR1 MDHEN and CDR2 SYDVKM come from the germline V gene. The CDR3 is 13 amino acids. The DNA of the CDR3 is TGTGCCAGCAGTCAAGGGGTGCCAGATACGCAGTATTTT. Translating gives CASSQGVPDTQYF.

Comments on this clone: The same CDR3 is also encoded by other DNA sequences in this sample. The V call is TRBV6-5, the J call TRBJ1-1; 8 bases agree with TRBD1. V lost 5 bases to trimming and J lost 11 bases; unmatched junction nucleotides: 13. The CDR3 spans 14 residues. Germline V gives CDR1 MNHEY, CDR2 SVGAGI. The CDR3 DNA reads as TGTGCCAGCAGTGGCACAGACAGGGGCGCCAGGGCTTTCTTT. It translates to CASSGTDRGARAFF.

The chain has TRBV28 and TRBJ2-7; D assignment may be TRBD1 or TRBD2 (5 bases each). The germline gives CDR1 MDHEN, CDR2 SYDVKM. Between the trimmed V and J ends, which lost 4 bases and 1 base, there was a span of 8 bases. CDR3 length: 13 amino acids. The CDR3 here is CASSSWGSYEQYF. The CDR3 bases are TGTGCCAGCAGTTCTTGGGGGTCCTACGAGCAGTACTTC. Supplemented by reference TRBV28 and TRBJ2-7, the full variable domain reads DVKVTQSSRYLVKRTGEKVFLECVQDMDHENMFWYRQDPGLGLRLIYFSYDVKMKEKGDIPEGYSVSREKKERFSLILESASTNQTSMYLCASSSWGSYEQYFGPGTRLTVT.

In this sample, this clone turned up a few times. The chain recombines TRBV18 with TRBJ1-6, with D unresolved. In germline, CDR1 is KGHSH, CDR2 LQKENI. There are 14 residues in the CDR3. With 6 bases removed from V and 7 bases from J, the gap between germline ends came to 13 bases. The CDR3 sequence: CASSARESNSPLHF. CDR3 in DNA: TGTGCCAGCTCGGCGCGGGAGAGCAATTCACCCCTCCACTTT.

The CDR3 DNA follows: TGTGCCAGCAGTTTAATCGGAATCGTCGGCAATCAGCCCCAGCATTTT. Protein sequence: CASSLIGIVGNQPQHF. V usage is TRBV28 and J usage is TRBJ1-5; no clear D gene. Trimming cost V 2 bases and J 2 bases, with 13 bases left between them. Germline CDR1 is MDHEN and CDR2 is SYDVKM. The CDR3 runs to 16 residues.